The clone carrying this T cell receptor beta chain was detected only once. Study processing details: Cell counts per sample came from amplifying reference gene primers. Here immunoSEQ multiplex PCR was the method, and the copy in TCRdb shows in-frame clones only, minus some. For V, J and clone size, that table is used; D and trimming come from the DNA. This sample has 350,000 to 500,000 clones; about 90% occur once, and the top ten carry 0.8% to 0.85%. Enrolled during active infection, Seattle patients were then followed longitudinally. This record comes from a study of blood T cell repertoires in COVID-19. Study at large: The study drew acute and convalescent COVID-19 samples from the United States, Italy and Spain. Sources were T cells, B-cell-depleted T cells, or PBMCs; the material itself was cDNA or gDNA.

The sample was peripheral blood. This TCR derives from a man aged 18 to 29 with COVID-19, enrolled during active disease.

The CDR3 DNA reads TGTGCCAGCAGCACAACAGGGTCTTTCGAAAAACTGTTTTTT. Protein: CASSTTGSFEKLFF. This chain joins TRBV6-5 and TRBJ1-4; D perhaps matches TRBD1 (6 bases). CDR1 MNHEY and CDR2 SVGAGI come from the germline V gene. The CDR3 covers 14 residues. The V gene lost 6 bases and the J gene lost 8 bases, with 16 bases spanning the gap.